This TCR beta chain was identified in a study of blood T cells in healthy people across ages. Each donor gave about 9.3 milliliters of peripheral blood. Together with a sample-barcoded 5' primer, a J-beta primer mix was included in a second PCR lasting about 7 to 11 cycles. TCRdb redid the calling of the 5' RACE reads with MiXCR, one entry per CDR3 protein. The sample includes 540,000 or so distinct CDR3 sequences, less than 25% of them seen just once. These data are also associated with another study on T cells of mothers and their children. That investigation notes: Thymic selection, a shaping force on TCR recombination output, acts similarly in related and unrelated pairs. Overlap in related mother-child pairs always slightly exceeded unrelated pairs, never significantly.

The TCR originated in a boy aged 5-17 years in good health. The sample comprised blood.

The CDR3 nucleotides are TGTGCCAGCAGCTTAGGGGACGTCCTGACTTTC. Translating it yields CASSLGDVLTF. The V and J genes are TRBV7-2 and TRBJ2-6; no definite D call. The germline CDR1 and CDR2 sequences are SGHTA and FQGNSA. This CDR3 region has 11 residues. The ends were cut back, 1 base at V and 11 bases at J, with 3 bases in the middle.